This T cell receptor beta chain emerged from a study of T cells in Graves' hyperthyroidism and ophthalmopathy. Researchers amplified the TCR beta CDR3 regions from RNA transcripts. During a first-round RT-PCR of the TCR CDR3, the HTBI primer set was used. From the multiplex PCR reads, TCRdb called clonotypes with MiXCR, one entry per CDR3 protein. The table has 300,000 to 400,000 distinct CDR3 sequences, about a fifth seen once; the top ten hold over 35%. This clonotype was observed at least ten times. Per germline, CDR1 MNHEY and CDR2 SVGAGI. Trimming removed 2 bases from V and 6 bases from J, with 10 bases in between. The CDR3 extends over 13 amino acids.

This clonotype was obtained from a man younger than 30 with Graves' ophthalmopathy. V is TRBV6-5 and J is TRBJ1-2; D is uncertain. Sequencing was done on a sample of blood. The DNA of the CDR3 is TGTGCCAGCAGTTACGGTCCCGCCCATGGCTACACCTTC. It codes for CASSYGPAHGYTF.